This entry is about one TCR beta chain. PCR employed 60 Vbeta and 13 Jbeta primers. Using immunoSEQ multiplex PCR, the repertoire was profiled, and TCRdb retains in-frame clones only, with some absent. In the table there are about 270,000 clones, 86% of which are singletons. This sample is drawn from a study of cytomegalovirus exposure and HLA in healthy donors. This sequence originates from a man in his forties or fifties in good health and CMV-seropositive. The sample taken for sequencing was PBMCs.

The DNA for the CDR3 is TGTGCCAGCAGTTTTCAGGGGGAGATAGAGACCGGGGAGCTGTTTTTT. It is translated as CASSFQGEIETGELFF. J is TRBJ2-2 and V is TRBV28; TRBD1 agrees at 7 bases. V trimming: 3 bases; J trimming: 5 bases; junction bases outside the gene matches: 9. Germline V gene sequence: CDR1 MDHEN, CDR2 SYDVKM. The CDR3 length is 16 residues.